What follows describes a single T cell receptor (beta chain). What it binds is not known. These data are taken from a study of PD-1 blockade in mismatch repair-deficient tumors. For the study at large: Patients had around twelve mismatch repair-deficient cancer types, all previously treated and progressing. Study-wide results and caveats: After pembrolizumab, tumor-resident clones rose rapidly, then generally contracted before radiologic responses.

Clones were read by immunoSEQ multiplex PCR, and TCRdb kept only the in-frame ones, dropping some. This table holds 30,000 to 45,000 clones, around 83% found once. Every patient had mismatch repair deficiency by PCR or immunohistochemistry. TCRs were sequenced from a few patients responding to pembrolizumab. The sequencing here drew on peripheral blood, taken about 76 weeks after starting pembrolizumab. The origin of this receptor is an adult with mismatch repair-deficient cancer.

The CDR3 here is CASSARQVSNTEAFF. The CDR3 DNA is TGTGCCAGCAGTGCGAGACAGGTATCGAACACTGAAGCTTTCTTT. The chain carries TRBV25-1 and TRBJ1-1, with D perhaps TRBD1 (6 bases). The CDR3 has 15 amino acids. Per germline, CDR1 MGHDK and CDR2 SYGVNS. Trimming shortened V by 4 bases and J by 1 base, and 13 bases separated the two germline ends. The complete variable domain, with remaining parts taken from reference TRBV25-1 and TRBJ1-1, reads EADIYQTPRYLVIGTGKKITLECSQTMGHDKMYWYQQDPGMELHLIHYSYGVNSTEKGDLSSESTVSRIRTEHFPLTLESARPSHTSQYLCASSARQVSNTEAFFGQGTRLTVV.